This TCR beta chain originates from a study of cytotoxic CD8 clonotypes in ibrutinib-treated CLL. General study points: The study found baseline clonality above age-matched healthy donors, tracking circulating CD8+ T-cell counts.

Comment on this clone: The antigen is undetermined.

TCRdb's copy holds only in-frame clones and misses some; the assay was immunoSEQ multiplex PCR. The table has over 200,000 clones, more than 65% seen once; the top ten hold about 6.2%. The germline CDR1 and CDR2 sequences are SEHNR and FQNEAQ (reference sequence). V was trimmed by 5 bases and J by 3 bases, leaving 16 bases between them. This CDR3 spans 15 amino acids. TCR beta libraries used 1.5 to 2 micrograms of DNA from cryopreserved PBMCs. The chain combines TRBV7-9 with TRBJ1-1; D is uncertain. The receptor was isolated from a human donor with chronic lymphocytic leukemia. This specimen was PBMCs, taken after 12 months of ibrutinib treatment. In DNA, the CDR3 is TGTGCCAGCAGCCTCCCGGGCGGCCAGTACACTGAAGCTTTCTTT. It encodes CASSLPGGQYTEAFF.